This T cell receptor beta chain was sequenced during a study of cytomegalovirus exposure and HLA in healthy donors. Whole-study findings and limits: As was reported, the classifier diagnosed cytomegalovirus status with high specificity and sensitivity.

Remarks on this clone: Its cognate antigen is unknown.

In the PCR, 60 Vbeta and 13 Jbeta primers were used. The table came from immunoSEQ multiplex PCR; TCRdb's copy has only in-frame clones and leaves some out. Found here are fewer than 200,000 clones; the top ten clones hold roughly 1.3%. The CDR3 has 13 residues. V lost 4 bases and J 5 bases, leaving 12 bases between the germline ends. Germline CDR1 and CDR2: SGHRS and YFSETQ. The source of this sequence is a woman aged 55-70 years in good health and CMV-seronegative. Sequencing was performed on PBMCs. This rearrangement joins TRBV5-1 to TRBJ2-5; no definite D call. The CDR3 sequence: CASSPVPIETQYF. CDR3 nucleotides: TGCGCCAGCAGCCCGGTCCCGATTGAGACCCAGTACTTC.